The 30 T cell receptor beta chains in this list originate from one sample, sequenced in a study of cytomegalovirus exposure and HLA in healthy donors. The PCR was carried out with 60 Vbeta primers and 13 Jbeta primers. Using immunoSEQ multiplex PCR, the repertoire was profiled, and TCRdb retains in-frame clones only, with some absent. The table has approximately 160,000 clones, around 80% seen once; the top ten hold 0.75% to 0.9%. Source material: PBMCs. These receptors originate from a woman between 18 and 30 years old in good health and CMV-seronegative.

The gene calls are TRBV14 and TRBJ1-2; tentative D call: TRBD1 (5 bases). CDR3 length: 14 amino acids. The germline gives CDR1 SGHDN, CDR2 FVKESK. Trimming pared 4 bases from V and 3 bases from J, leaving 12 bases between. The CDR3: CASSLHGGDYGYTF. The CDR3, as DNA: TGTGCCAGCAGCCTACACGGGGGGGACTATGGCTACACCTTC.

The chain couples TRBV28 to TRBJ2-3; TRBD2 is a possible D gene (7 bases). The CDR3 spans 13 residues. V lost 11 bases, J lost 4 bases, and 16 bases lay in between. Germline-derived CDR1 and CDR2 are MDHEN and SYDVKM. The CDR3 spells CAGGAGSADTQYF. The CDR3 DNA follows: TGTGCCGGGGGGGCAGGGAGCGCAGATACGCAGTATTTT.

The J gene is TRBJ2-7, the V gene TRBV15; 8 nucleotides line up with TRBD2. CDR1 is LNHNV and CDR2 is YYDKDF in the germline V gene (reference sequence). V shed 9 bases and J 0 bases; nucleotides not matched to a gene: 1. The CDR3 covers 12 residues. CDR3 protein: CATGTSSYEQYF. CDR3 nucleotide sequence: TGTGCCACTGGGACTAGCTCCTACGAGCAGTACTTC.

The rearrangement joins TRBV28 to TRBJ2-1; a weak D match, TRBD2 (6 bases). V was shortened by 6 bases and J by 0 bases, with 9 bases between the two germline ends. CDR1 is MDHEN and CDR2 is SYDVKM in the germline V gene. The CDR3 loop spans 14 amino acids. The CDR3 protein is CASREGSSYNEQFF. CDR3 in DNA: TGTGCCAGCAGGGAGGGGAGCTCCTACAATGAGCAGTTCTTC.

This clone was picked up one time. This chain uses TRBV4-2 with TRBJ2-5; 9 bases are a match to TRBD2. Trimming at V came to 3 bases and at J to 5 bases, leaving 13 bases not matched to a gene. The CDR3 totals 17 residues. CDR1 is LGHNA and CDR2 is YNFKEQ in the germline V gene. The CDR3 is CASSQSPGRAGGETQYF. The CDR3 DNA sequence: TGTGCCAGCAGCCAGTCACCCGGTCGGGCGGGAGGGGAGACCCAGTACTTC.

V gene TRBV6-1 combines with J gene TRBJ2-2, with D possibly being TRBD2 (5 bases). Germline V CDR1 and CDR2: MNHNS, SASEGT. The CDR3 extends over 16 amino acids. Trimming cost V 1 base and J 7 bases, with 16 bases left between them. The CDR3, as DNA: TGTGCCAGCAGTGAAGGCATAGCCGGGGTGATCGGGGAGCTGTTTTTT. As protein: CASSEGIAGVIGELFF.

The chain couples TRBV2 to TRBJ2-4, with 13 nucleotides matching TRBD2. V was pared by 2 bases and J by 0 bases, with 13 bases of the junction left unmatched. Germline lookup yields CDR1 SNHLY and CDR2 FYNNEI. The CDR3 extends over 21 amino acids. The CDR3 DNA sequence: TGTGCCAGCAGTGAAATCGGGACTAGCGGGAAGGTTAGGGTAGCCAAAAACATTCAGTACTTC. Translating it yields CASSEIGTSGKVRVAKNIQYF. Using reference TRBV2 and TRBJ2-4 for the parts outside the CDR3, the full variable domain is EPEVTQTPSHQVTQMGQEVILRCVPISNHLYFYWYRQILGQKVEFLVSFYNNEISEKSEIFDDQFSVERPDGSNFTLKIRSTKLEDSAMYFCASSEIGTSGKVRVAKNIQYFGAGTRLSVL.

This clone was seen only a few times. V and J are TRBV4-2 and TRBJ2-1; D is possibly TRBD2 (5 bases). The CDR3 runs to 16 residues. The V gene lost 0 bases and the J gene lost 2 bases, with 11 bases spanning the gap. Germline V gives CDR1 LGHNA, CDR2 YNFKEQ. CDR3 bases: TGTGCCAGCAGCCAAGATTGGGCTAGCACCTACAATGAGCAGTTCTTC. Translating gives CASSQDWASTYNEQFF.

Only a few counts were recorded for this clone. The CDR3 spells CASGVESNQPQHF. In DNA form, the CDR3 reads TGTGCCAGCGGTGTTGAGAGCAATCAGCCCCAGCATTTT. The chain combines TRBV6-5 with TRBJ1-5; D is unresolved. The ends were cut back, 8 bases at V and 1 base at J, with 9 bases in the middle. CDR1 MNHEY and CDR2 SVGAGI come from the germline V gene. The CDR3 is 13 residues long.

This chain joins TRBV28 and TRBJ2-6; the D is unclear. The CDR3 runs 16 residues. CDR1 and CDR2 from the germline V gene are MDHEN and SYDVKM. The V gene lost 6 bases and the J gene lost 0 bases, with 12 bases spanning the gap. The CDR3 DNA reads TGTGCCAGCAGCTACATGGGCCTCTCTGGGGCCAACGTCCTGACTTTC. This encodes CASSYMGLSGANVLTF.

This chain connects TRBV6-5 to TRBJ2-5, with D maybe TRBD2 (5 bases). Matching the DNA end better, TRBJ2-7 makes the J call doubtful. The CDR3 is made up of 13 amino acids. Per germline, CDR1 MNHEY and CDR2 SVGAGI. CDR3 sequence reads: CASSYAEGREQYF. CDR3 nucleotides: TGTGCCAGCAGTTACGCCGAGGGCCGCGAGCAGTACTTC.

The V and J genes are TRBV6-1 and TRBJ2-5; unclear D gene. The germline V gene encodes CDR1 MNHNS and CDR2 SASEGT. V was cut by 6 bases and J by 5 bases, with 22 bases left in between. CDR3 length: 16 residues. CDR3 loop: CASRELADVVFETQYF. The DNA for the CDR3 is TGTGCCAGCAGGGAACTGGCGGATGTTGTCTTTGAGACCCAGTACTTC.

The chain combines TRBV30 with TRBJ2-7, with 9 bases fitting TRBD2. Germline V gene data show CDR1 as GTSNPN and CDR2 as SVGIG (reference sequence). This CDR3 is built from 14 residues. The V gene end was trimmed by 2 bases and the J gene end by 5 bases; junction bases not matched to a gene: 7. The CDR3 here is CAWSLLAGLNEQYF. CDR3 coding DNA: TGTGCCTGGAGTCTCCTAGCGGGACTTAACGAGCAGTACTTC.

The chain carries TRBV5-1 and TRBJ2-1; 7 nucleotides match TRBD1. The germline V gene has CDR1 SGHRS and CDR2 YFSETQ. The CDR3 totals 13 residues. Germline trimming cut 4 bases from V and 5 bases from J; bases unmatched to any gene: 3. DNA for the CDR3: TGCGCCAGCAGCGGGGACAGAAACAATGAGCAGTTCTTC. This sequence encodes CASSGDRNNEQFF.

The gene calls are TRBV27 and TRBJ2-5; weak D call: TRBD1 (6 bases). The CDR3 consists of 15 residues. Trimming removed 3 bases from V and 2 bases from J, with 13 bases in between. Germline V CDR1 and CDR2: MNHEY, SMNVEV (reference sequence). The CDR3 loop is CASSFTGTRQETQYF. The DNA of the CDR3 is TGTGCCAGCAGTTTTACCGGGACACGACAAGAGACCCAGTACTTC.

This clone appeared a few times. The rearrangement joins TRBV5-4 to TRBJ1-2; perhaps TRBD1 as D (6 bases). Trimming shortened V by 4 bases and J by 4 bases, and 20 bases separated the two germline ends. Germline-derived CDR1 and CDR2 are SGHNT and YYREEE (reference sequence). The CDR3 has 16 amino acids. As DNA, the CDR3 is TGTGCCAGCAGCCGTCGGACAGCCGACATCATCTATGGCTACACCTTC. Translated, it gives CASSRRTADIIYGYTF.

This chain joins TRBV11-2 and TRBJ1-1; no reliable D call. CDR3 length: 15 residues. Germline-derived CDR1 and CDR2 are SGHAT and FQNNGV. The V gene lost 3 bases and the J gene lost 1 base, with 12 bases spanning the gap. The CDR3 reads CASSFTSGENTEAFF. For the CDR3, the DNA is TGTGCCAGCAGCTTTACCTCCGGGGAGAACACTGAAGCTTTCTTT.

CDR3 sequence: CASRTGSGTGELFF. CDR3 in DNA: TGTGCCAGTCGAACAGGGAGTGGAACCGGGGAGCTGTTTTTT. The chain recombines TRBV19 with TRBJ2-2, with D tentatively TRBD1 (6 bases). The CDR3 is made up of 14 amino acids. Germline V gives CDR1 LNHDA, CDR2 SQIVND (reference sequence). The V end lost 8 bases, the J end lost 5 bases, and 15 bases lay between the germline ends.

The chain links TRBV30 to TRBJ2-7; 7 nucleotides align to TRBD1. V lost 0 bases and J lost 12; bases outside the gene matches: 5. Germline loops: CDR1 GTSNPN, CDR2 SVGIG (reference sequence). The CDR3 loop spans 11 amino acids. The CDR3 DNA is TGTGCCTGGAGTGTTCGGGACAGCCCGTACTTC. Translation gives CAWSVRDSPYF.

This chain links TRBV5-8 with TRBJ2-1; no clear D gene. Germline V gives CDR1 SGHTS, CDR2 YDEGEE. The germline V and J ends were trimmed by 7 bases and 3 bases, with 14 bases remaining between them. CDR3 size: 14 residues. The CDR3 region has the DNA TGTGCCAGCGTGCGCTTTGGCGGCTACAATGAGCAGTTCTTC. This translates into CASVRFGGYNEQFF.

This clone has a handful of counts. CDR3 in amino acids: CASSLSQGGNEKLFF. The DNA of the CDR3 is TGTGCCAGCAGCTTATCGCAGGGAGGTAATGAAAAACTGTTTTTT. V is TRBV7-9 and J is TRBJ1-4; a weak D match, TRBD1 (5 bases). Trimming left V 2 bases short and J 4 bases short, with 11 bases between. The CDR3 contains 15 residues. Germline CDR1 is SEHNR and CDR2 is FQNEAQ (reference sequence).

This clone has just one count. The chain recombines TRBV5-1 with TRBJ2-5; 11 positions match TRBD1. The germline V gene has CDR1 SGHRS and CDR2 YFSETQ. Germline trimming cut 0 bases from V and 4 bases from J; bases unmatched to any gene: 2. This CDR3 contains 15 residues. This CDR3 is CASSLADRGRETQYF. CDR3 sequence (DNA): TGCGCCAGCAGCTTGGCGGACAGGGGGCGAGAGACCCAGTACTTC.

The chain is built from TRBV5-6 and TRBJ2-7; 8 nucleotides agree with TRBD2. This CDR3 comprises 16 residues. Unmatched junction bases numbered 8, after V lost 0 bases and J lost 3 bases. Germline loops: CDR1 SGHDT, CDR2 YYEEEE. The CDR3 is CASSLAAGGRGYEQYF. CDR3 DNA sequence: TGTGCCAGCAGCTTGGCTGCGGGGGGACGCGGCTACGAGCAGTACTTC. Combining the CDR3 with reference TRBV5-6 and TRBJ2-7 gives the whole variable domain DAGVTQSPTHLIKTRGQQVTLRCSPKSGHDTVSWYQQALGQGPQFIFQYYEEEERQRGNFPDRFSGHQFPNYSSELNVNALLLGDSALYLCASSLAAGGRGYEQYFGPGTRLTVT.

The chain employs TRBV23-1 and TRBJ2-5; a possible D gene is TRBD1 (5 bases). The J call is in doubt because the DNA end fits TRBJ2-7 better. TRBV23-1 is identified as an open reading frame with a role that is uncertain. CDR3 length equals 16 residues. The CDR3 loop reads CASSQSCDSPAYEQYF. In DNA, the CDR3 is TGCGCCAGCAGTCAATCTTGCGACAGCCCAGCCTACGAGCAGTACTTC.

V is TRBV11-1 and J is TRBJ2-1; 9 bases fit TRBD1. V trimming: 7 bases; J trimming: 8 bases; junction bases outside the gene matches: 12. This CDR3 comprises 15 residues. Germline V lookup: CDR1 SGHAT, CDR2 FQDESV (reference sequence). CDR3 DNA: TGTGCCAGCAAAGGGGACAGGGTGTTGATGGATGAGCAGTTCTTC. Amino acids: CASKGDRVLMDEQFF.

There are a few counts of this clone. J is TRBJ2-1 and V is TRBV6-5; TRBD1 matches 7 bases. Per germline, CDR1 MNHEY and CDR2 SVGAGI. After removal of 6 bases from V and 7 bases from J, the junction contained 12 bases not matched to a gene. CDR3 size: 15 residues. CDR3 protein: CASRLNRGESNEQFF. CDR3 nucleotides: TGTGCCAGCAGACTTAACAGGGGCGAGAGTAATGAGCAGTTCTTC.

The CDR3 DNA is TGTGCCAGCAGCTTAGTTTACCCACCCACTAGCGGGAGGGCCTACGAGCAGTACTTC. Its translation is CASSLVYPPTSGRAYEQYF. This chain joins TRBV7-8 and TRBJ2-7; 13 positions match TRBD2. Losses at the gene ends were 1 base for V and 2 bases for J; bases not matched to a gene: 11. Per germline, CDR1 SGHVS and CDR2 FQNEAQ. This CDR3 is built from 19 residues.

This clone has a handful of counts. V is TRBV7-9 and J is TRBJ2-5; TRBD2 might be the D (6 bases). The CDR3 is 14 residues long. The germline V gene encodes CDR1 SEHNR and CDR2 FQNEAQ (reference sequence). The V end was cut by 4 bases, the J end by 2 bases, with 11 bases between. The CDR3 here is CASSSLAGQETQYF. CDR3 sequence (DNA): TGTGCCAGCAGCTCCCTGGCGGGACAAGAGACCCAGTACTTC.

This clone was seen a handful of times. V and J are TRBV6-5 and TRBJ1-1, with D unclear. The length of the CDR3 is 13 residues. The germline gives CDR1 MNHEY, CDR2 SVGAGI. Trimming left V 4 bases short and J 4 bases short, with 10 bases between. In DNA, the CDR3 is TGTGCCAGCAGTTTAGAGGGTAGCACTGAAGCTTTCTTT. This gives the protein CASSLEGSTEAFF.

The rearrangement uses TRBV6-1 and TRBJ1-5; D is uncertain. V was clipped by 4 bases and J by 4 bases, with 17 bases between them. This CDR3 has 16 amino acids. Germline CDR1 is MNHNS and CDR2 is SASEGT. The CDR3 loop is CASSGWSGGLNQPQHF. In DNA, the CDR3 is TGTGCCAGCAGTGGTTGGTCGGGAGGGCTTAATCAGCCCCAGCATTTT.